This is a list of T cell receptor beta chains from one sample in a study of CD8+ T cells in alopecia areata. Produced via immunoSEQ multiplex PCR; TCRdb's table is partial and in-frame only. The data contain more than 95,000 clones, approximately 52% of them seen just once; the ten biggest clones take up roughly 9%. Sequencing was carried out using CD4+ T cells sorted from blood. The origin of the receptors is a human donor in good health. Both conserved end residues are part of each CDR3.

j_call | cdr3_length | v_call | cdr3_aa
TRBJ1-1 | 16 | TRBV5-1 | CASSLVLGRAGTEAFF
TRBJ2-5 | 14 | TRBV5-1 | CASSYGQGRETQYF
TRBJ2-3 | 14 | TRBV7-3 | CASSLTGGTDTQYF
TRBJ1-5 | 16 | TRBV4-3 | CASSQDFDRSNQPQHF
TRBJ1-1 | 12 | TRBV30 | CAWSVMNTEAFF
TRBJ2-5 | 15 | TRBV30 | CAWSRNGLDQETQYF
TRBJ2-5 | 14 | TRBV7-2 | CASSLSGAQETQYF
TRBJ1-5 | 13 | TRBV2 | CASSQGAGQPQHF
TRBJ2-3 | 18 | TRBV25-1 | CASSESAPRSVSTDTQYF
TRBJ2-4 | 14 | TRBV28 | CASRRRNGGNIQYF
TRBJ1-2 | 16 | TRBV19 | CASLCPPGRTCYGYTF
TRBJ2-7 | 18 | TRBV7-9 | CASSSRPPNRDSGYEQYF
TRBJ1-6 | 14 | TRBV9 | CASSVEGANSPLHF
TRBJ2-4 | 15 | TRBV18 | CASSQNRGTKNIQYF
TRBJ2-5 | 14 | TRBV7-2 | CASSLAGGRETQYF